This is a list of T cell receptor beta chains from one sample in a study of radiotherapy plus CTLA-4 blockade in lung cancer. TCRdb's table, derived via immunoSEQ multiplex PCR, lists solely in-frame clones and lacks some. The sample holds about 28,000 clones, around 79% seen once. Sample: peripheral blood, taken from a patient treated with radiotherapy plus ipilimumab. These receptors were taken from a human donor with non-small cell lung cancer who had stable disease on radiotherapy plus ipilimumab. Each CDR3 is given with its conserved first and last residue. A D gene is named only where the DNA matches it firmly. Expanded clones get a size class; other rows say once, few or many, or leave the size out.

abundance	v_gene	d_gene	j_gene	CDR3aa	CDR3nt
NA	TRBV7-8	NA	TRBJ1-5	CASSFPDQPQHF	TGTGCCAGCAGCTTCCCAGATCAGCCCCAGCATTTT
NA	TRBV19	NA	TRBJ2-3	CASSFRRGGADTQYF	TGTGCCAGTAGTTTCCGGAGGGGGGGGGCAGATACGCAGTATTTT
NA	TRBV7-2	NA	TRBJ2-5	CASSSGSTSRQTQYF	TGTGCCAGCAGCTCAGGCTCGACTAGTCGGCAGACCCAGTACTTC
NA	TRBV7-8	NA	TRBJ2-7	CASSLAEDYEQYF	TGTGCCAGCAGCTTAGCAGAGGATTACGAGCAGTACTTC
few	TRBV29-1	TRBD1	TRBJ1-2	CSVEDQKGQGFGYTF	TGCAGCGTTGAAGATCAGAAGGGACAGGGGTTCGGCTACACCTTC
NA	TRBV6-4	NA	TRBJ2-2	CASSDSQTGELFF	TGTGCCAGCAGTGACTCTCAGACCGGGGAGCTGTTTTTT
NA	TRBV5-1	NA	TRBJ1-4	CASSIGRATNEKLFF	TGCGCCAGCAGCATCGGACGGGCAACTAATGAAAAACTGTTTTTT
NA	TRBV14	NA	TRBJ1-3	CASSSLSVPRTIYF	TGTGCCAGCAGCTCACTGAGTGTCCCTAGAACCATATATTTT
NA	TRBV30	NA	TRBJ2-7	CAWSVRDEQYF	TGTGCCTGGAGTGTACGGGACGAGCAGTACTTC
NA	TRBV30	NA	TRBJ1-2	CAWAKGHYGYTF	TGTGCCTGGGCCAAGGGGCATTATGGCTACACCTTC
few	TRBV2	NA	TRBJ1-2	CASSESGNGYTF	TGTGCCAGCAGTGAATCGGGGAATGGCTACACCTTC
NA	TRBV15	NA	TRBJ2-1	CATSPPVDNEQFF	TGTGCCACCAGCCCGCCCGTAGACAATGAGCAGTTCTTC
NA	TRBV27	NA	TRBJ1-3	CASSLRSPYSGNTIYF	TGTGCCAGCAGTTTAAGATCCCCCTACTCTGGAAACACCATATATTTT
once	TRBV28	NA	TRBJ1-2	CASSHRVYGYTF	TGTGCCAGCAGCCACAGAGTCTATGGCTACACCTTC
once	TRBV30	NA	TRBJ2-6	CARWGGTIWRDSGANVLTF	TGTGCCCGCTGGGGGGGCACCATTTGGCGTGACTCTGGGGCCAACGTCCTGACTTTC
few	TRBV19	NA	TRBJ1-5	CATNEASNQPQHF	TGTGCCACTAATGAAGCTTCCAATCAGCCCCAGCATTTT
NA	TRBV18	TRBD1	TRBJ2-7	CASSGDSSYEQYF	TGTGCCAGCTCAGGGGACAGCTCCTACGAGCAGTACTTC
NA	TRBV7-2	NA	TRBJ1-5	CASSTNSNQPQHF	TGTGCCAGCAGCACCAATAGCAATCAGCCCCAGCATTTT
few	TRBV5-1	TRBD1	TRBJ1-6	CASMAGQGNSPLHF	TGCGCCAGCATGGCGGGACAGGGGAATTCACCCCTCCACTTT
once	TRBV4-2	TRBD2	TRBJ2-5	CASSQLSGALQETQYF	TGTGCCAGCAGCCAGCTTAGCGGGGCTCTGCAAGAGACCCAGTACTTC
NA	TRBV5-1	NA	TRBJ2-1	CASSVGSSDGYNEQFF	TGCGCCAGCAGCGTGGGCTCTAGCGACGGATACAATGAGCAGTTCTTC
NA	TRBV25-1	NA	TRBJ1-1	CASSELWVGNTEAFF	TGTGCCAGCAGTGAATTGTGGGTTGGGAACACTGAAGCTTTCTTT
NA	TRBV4-2	TRBD2	TRBJ2-2	CASSHPGLAGGDTGELFF	TGTGCCAGCAGCCATCCGGGACTAGCGGGGGGCGACACCGGGGAGCTGTTTTTT
NA	TRBV7-8	NA	TRBJ1-5	CASSSDGPNQPQHF	TGTGCCAGCAGCTCCGATGGACCCAATCAGCCCCAGCATTTT
NA	TRBV6-6	NA	TRBJ1-2	CASSYSGQNNYGYTF	TGTGCCAGCAGTTACTCCGGACAGAACAACTATGGCTACACCTTC
NA	TRBV27	NA	TRBJ2-3	CASSFIGADTQYF	TGTGCCAGCAGTTTTATCGGGGCAGATACGCAGTATTTT
few	TRBV28	NA	TRBJ1-2	CASSVGILRGAGNYGYTF	TGTGCCAGCAGTGTCGGGATTTTGCGGGGGGCAGGGAACTATGGCTACACCTTC
NA	TRBV5-6	NA	TRBJ1-5	CASSLGVSNQPQHF	TGTGCCAGCAGCTTGGGGGTTAGCAATCAGCCCCAGCATTTT
NA	TRBV7-9	TRBD2	TRBJ2-7	CASSFSGYEQYF	TGTGCCAGCAGCTTTAGCGGGTACGAGCAGTACTTC
once	TRBV6-4	NA	TRBJ2-3	CASSDSTEGSTDTQYF	TGTGCCAGCAGTGACTCGACGGAGGGGAGCACAGATACGCAGTATTTT
once	TRBV5-1	NA	TRBJ1-5	CASRLEGNQPQHF	TGCGCCAGCAGACTCGAGGGGAATCAGCCCCAGCATTTT
few	TRBV4-1	TRBD1	TRBJ1-2	CASSQGRGQGYTF	TGCGCCAGCAGCCAAGGAAGGGGGCAAGGCTACACCTTC
NA	TRBV5-5	NA	TRBJ1-2	CASSLEALTTSYGYTF	TGTGCCAGCAGCTTGGAGGCCCTCACCACCAGCTATGGCTACACCTTC
once	TRBV15	TRBD1	TRBJ2-1	CATSRGGQAPSSYNEQFF	TGTGCCACCAGCAGAGGGGGACAGGCTCCGAGCTCCTACAATGAGCAGTTCTTC
NA	TRBV5-1	TRBD1	TRBJ2-7	CASRYRQGDEQYF	TGCGCCAGCAGGTACCGGCAGGGGGACGAGCAGTACTTC
NA	TRBV6-1	TRBD1	TRBJ2-7	CASSVEGGGEQYF	TGTGCCAGCAGTGTGGAAGGGGGCGGCGAGCAGTACTTC
NA	TRBV30	TRBD1	TRBJ1-6	CAWSGRDRVNSPLHF	TGTGCCTGGAGTGGGCGGGACAGGGTTAATTCACCCCTCCACTTT
NA	TRBV5-6	NA	TRBJ1-1	CASSWRGALFMNTEAFF	TGTGCCAGCAGCTGGAGGGGGGCCCTCTTTATGAACACTGAAGCTTTCTTT
NA	TRBV6-1	TRBD1	TRBJ1-2	CASSVTGTGHGYTF	TGTGCCAGCAGTGTAACCGGGACAGGGCATGGCTACACCTTC
NA	TRBV5-6	NA	TRBJ1-2	CASSFGRGKGNGYTF	TGTGCCAGCAGCTTCGGCCGGGGGAAAGGGAATGGCTACACCTTC
NA	TRBV6-5	NA	TRBJ1-5	CASSFFEGHQPQHF	TGTGCCAGCAGTTTCTTTGAGGGTCATCAGCCCCAGCATTTT
NA	TRBV28	TRBD1	TRBJ1-5	CASREQGRGQPQHF	TGTGCCAGCAGAGAACAGGGGAGGGGGCAGCCCCAGCATTTT
NA	TRBV5-1	NA	TRBJ1-3	CASSLGAGSAGNTIYF	TGCGCCAGCAGCCTGGGGGCAGGGTCCGCTGGAAACACCATATATTTT
once	TRBV5-1	TRBD1	TRBJ1-1	CASSSTGAPNTEAFF	TGCGCCAGCAGCTCTACAGGGGCCCCGAACACTGAAGCTTTCTTT
NA	TRBV7-3	TRBD2	TRBJ2-3	CASSLRRGGPDTQYF	TGTGCCAGCAGCTTAAGGCGGGGGGGTCCAGATACGCAGTATTTT
few	TRBV6-6	TRBD1	TRBJ2-1	CASSGQGLNEQFF	TGTGCCAGCAGTGGACAGGGACTTAATGAGCAGTTCTTC
NA	TRBV11-2	NA	TRBJ2-1	CASSPTPLNEQFF	TGTGCCAGCAGCCCTACCCCCCTCAATGAGCAGTTCTTC
NA	TRBV2	NA	TRBJ1-1	CASAQRGETEAFF	TGTGCCAGCGCCCAAAGGGGGGAGACTGAAGCTTTCTTT
NA	TRBV19	TRBD1	TRBJ1-5	CASNGRDRERPQHF	TGTGCCAGTAACGGCCGGGACAGGGAACGGCCCCAGCATTTT
NA	TRBV6-6	NA	TRBJ2-2	CASSSNTGELFF	TGTGCCAGCAGTTCAAACACCGGGGAGCTGTTTTTT
NA	TRBV2	TRBD1	TRBJ2-1	CASTSGTGLLGDNEQFF	TGTGCCAGCACCTCCGGGACAGGGCTCCTCGGAGACAATGAGCAGTTCTTC
NA	TRBV6-5	TRBD1	TRBJ1-2	CASSSPDREGNYGYTF	TGTGCCAGCAGTTCCCCAGACAGGGAGGGTAACTATGGCTACACCTTC
NA	TRBV6-1	NA	TRBJ1-5	CASSETGLNQPQHF	TGTGCCAGCAGTGAAACAGGCCTGAATCAGCCCCAGCATTTT
NA	TRBV25-1	TRBD2	TRBJ2-7	CASSDGAGASYEQYF	TGTGCCAGCAGTGATGGAGCGGGGGCTAGCTACGAGCAGTACTTC
NA	TRBV10-1	NA	TRBJ2-1	CASSDTGNPQFF	TGCGCCAGCAGTGATACAGGGAACCCCCAGTTCTTC
once	TRBV6-5	NA	TRBJ1-1	CASSLSLSGAEAFF	TGTGCCAGCAGCCTTTCCTTGAGTGGGGCTGAAGCTTTCTTT
few	TRBV6-5	TRBD1	TRBJ2-2	CASRDRGWNTGELFF	TGTGCCAGCAGGGACAGGGGTTGGAACACCGGGGAGCTGTTTTTT
NA	TRBV27	NA	TRBJ2-7	CASSLLSTYEQYF	TGTGCCAGCAGTTTACTTAGCACCTACGAGCAGTACTTC
NA	TRBV5-5	TRBD1	TRBJ1-2	CASSPDGQGARVGYTF	TGTGCCAGCAGCCCCGACGGACAGGGGGCGAGGGTCGGCTACACCTTC